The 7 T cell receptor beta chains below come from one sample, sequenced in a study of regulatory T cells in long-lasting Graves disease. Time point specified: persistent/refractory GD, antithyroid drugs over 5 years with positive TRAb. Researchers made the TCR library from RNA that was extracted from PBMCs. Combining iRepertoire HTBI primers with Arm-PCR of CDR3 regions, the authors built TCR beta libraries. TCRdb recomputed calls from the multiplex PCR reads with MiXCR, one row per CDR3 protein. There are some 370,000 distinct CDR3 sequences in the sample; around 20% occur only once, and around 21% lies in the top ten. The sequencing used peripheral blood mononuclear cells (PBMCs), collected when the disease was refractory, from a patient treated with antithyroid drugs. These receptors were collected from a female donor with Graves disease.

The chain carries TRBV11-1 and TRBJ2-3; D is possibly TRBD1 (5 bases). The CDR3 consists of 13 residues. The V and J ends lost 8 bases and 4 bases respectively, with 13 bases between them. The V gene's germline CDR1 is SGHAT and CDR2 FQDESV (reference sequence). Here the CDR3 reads CASGYRKADTQYF. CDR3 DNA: TGTGCCAGCGGGTACAGGAAGGCAGATACGCAGTATTTT.

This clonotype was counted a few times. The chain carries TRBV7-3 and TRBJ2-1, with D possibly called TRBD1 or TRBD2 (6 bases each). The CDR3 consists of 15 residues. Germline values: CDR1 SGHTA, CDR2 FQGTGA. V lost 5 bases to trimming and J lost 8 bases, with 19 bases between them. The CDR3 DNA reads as TGTGCCAGCAGCCCTGGGGGCGGGATCAGCCATGAGCAGTTCTTC. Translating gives CASSPGGGISHEQFF.

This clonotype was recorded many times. This chain's CDR3 is CSDREGGPNTEAFF. In DNA form, the CDR3 reads TGCAGTGACCGTGAGGGGGGACCGAACACTGAAGCTTTCTTT. This chain connects TRBV29-1 to TRBJ1-1; maybe TRBD1 (6 bases). Germline V gene data show CDR1 as SQVTM and CDR2 as ANQGSEA. The CDR3 is made up of 14 amino acids.

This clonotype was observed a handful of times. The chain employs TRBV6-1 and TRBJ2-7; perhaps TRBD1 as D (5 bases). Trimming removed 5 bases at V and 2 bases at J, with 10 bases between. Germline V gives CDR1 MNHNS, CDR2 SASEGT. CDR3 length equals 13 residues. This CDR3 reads CASSYKTAYEQYF. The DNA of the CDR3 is TGTGCCAGCAGTTACAAGACAGCCTACGAGCAGTACTTC.

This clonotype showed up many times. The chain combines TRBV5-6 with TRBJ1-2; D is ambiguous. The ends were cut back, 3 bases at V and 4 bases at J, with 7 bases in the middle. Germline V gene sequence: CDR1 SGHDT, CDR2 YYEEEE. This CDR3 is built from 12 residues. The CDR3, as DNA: TGTGCCAGCAGCTCTGAGCGCTATGGCTACACCTTC. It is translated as CASSSERYGYTF.

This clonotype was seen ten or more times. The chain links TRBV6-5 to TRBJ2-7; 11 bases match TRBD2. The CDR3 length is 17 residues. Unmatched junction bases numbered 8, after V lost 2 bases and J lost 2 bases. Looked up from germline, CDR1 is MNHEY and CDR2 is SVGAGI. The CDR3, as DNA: TGTGCCAGCAGTTACCGCCCAACTAGCGGGGGCACCTACGAGCAGTACTTC. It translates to CASSYRPTSGGTYEQYF.

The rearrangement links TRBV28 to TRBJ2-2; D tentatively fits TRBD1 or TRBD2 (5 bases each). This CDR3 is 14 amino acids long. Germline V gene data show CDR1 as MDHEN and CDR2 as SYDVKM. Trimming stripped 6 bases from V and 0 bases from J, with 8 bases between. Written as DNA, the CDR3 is TGTGCCAGCAGGAGGGGCCCGAACACCGGGGAGCTGTTTTTT. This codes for CASRRGPNTGELFF.